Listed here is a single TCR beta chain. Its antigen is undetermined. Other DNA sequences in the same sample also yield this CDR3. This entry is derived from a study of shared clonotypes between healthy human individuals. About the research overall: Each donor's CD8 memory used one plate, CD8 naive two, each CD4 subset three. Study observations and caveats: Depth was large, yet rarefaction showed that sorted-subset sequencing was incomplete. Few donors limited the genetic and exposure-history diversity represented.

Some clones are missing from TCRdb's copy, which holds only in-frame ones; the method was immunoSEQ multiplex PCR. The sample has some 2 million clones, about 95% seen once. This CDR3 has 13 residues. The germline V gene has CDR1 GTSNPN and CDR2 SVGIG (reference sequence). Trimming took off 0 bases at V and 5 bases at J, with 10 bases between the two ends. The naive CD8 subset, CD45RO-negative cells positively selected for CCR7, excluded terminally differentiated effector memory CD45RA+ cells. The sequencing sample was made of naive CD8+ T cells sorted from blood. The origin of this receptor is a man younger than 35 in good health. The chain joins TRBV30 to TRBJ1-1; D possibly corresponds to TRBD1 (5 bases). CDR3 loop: CAWSVTGGTEAFF. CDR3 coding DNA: TGTGCCTGGAGTGTTACGGGGGGAACTGAAGCTTTCTTT.